This TCR beta chain was captured by sequencing in a study of coeliac disease. Findings and caveats of the study: Few TRB amino acid sequences were shared between samples; most were unique. The authors considered this approach unsuitable for unbiased detection of gliadin-specific T cells.

The CDR3 is made up of 13 amino acids. Trimming removed 11 bases from V and 6 bases from J, with 16 bases in between. The germline CDR1 and CDR2 sequences are SNHLY and FYNNEI. Sequenced by immunoSEQ multiplex PCR; TCRdb stores in-frame clones only, minus some. Here the sample spans under 1,500 clones, around 90% being singletons. In this sample, this clone turned up a few times. The antigen remains unidentified. The chain is built from TRBV2 and TRBJ1-4, with a weak D call TRBD1 (5 bases). The TCR sequence derives from a young woman with active celiac disease. The material sequenced was lymphocytes from the gut lamina propria. CDR3 in amino acids: CAGNRQLDEKLFF. Here the CDR3 DNA reads TGTGCCGGAAACAGGCAGCTAGATGAAAAACTGTTTTTT.